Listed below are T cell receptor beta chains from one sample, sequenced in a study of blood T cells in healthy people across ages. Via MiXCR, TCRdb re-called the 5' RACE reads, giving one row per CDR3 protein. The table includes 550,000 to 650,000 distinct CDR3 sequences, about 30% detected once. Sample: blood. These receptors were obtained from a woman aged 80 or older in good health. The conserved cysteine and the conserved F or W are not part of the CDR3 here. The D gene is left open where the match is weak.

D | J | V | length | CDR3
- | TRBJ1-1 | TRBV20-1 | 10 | SSLKGNTEAF
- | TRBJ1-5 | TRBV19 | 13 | ASSIRDGSNQPQH
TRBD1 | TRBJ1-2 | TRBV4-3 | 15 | ASSQEVGNRGYDGYT
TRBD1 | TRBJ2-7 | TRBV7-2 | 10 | ASSETGYEQY
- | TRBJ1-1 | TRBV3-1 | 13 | ASSQDLERYTEAF
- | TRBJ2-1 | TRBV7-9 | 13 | ASTVGGSPSGEQF
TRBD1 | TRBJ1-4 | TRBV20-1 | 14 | SVVQAGGSTNEKLF
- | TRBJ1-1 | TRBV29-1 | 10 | SVEGAMTEAF
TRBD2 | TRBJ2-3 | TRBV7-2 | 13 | ASSFGGGAPDTQY
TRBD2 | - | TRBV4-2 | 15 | ASSQVPSGGSKSIQY
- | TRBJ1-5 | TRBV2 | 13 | ASSAGSSSNQPQH
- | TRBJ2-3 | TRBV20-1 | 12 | SAWPQRSTDTQY
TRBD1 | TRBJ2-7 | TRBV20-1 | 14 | SAERPGQGYEETRY
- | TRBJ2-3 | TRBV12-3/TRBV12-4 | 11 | ASSFGTADTEY
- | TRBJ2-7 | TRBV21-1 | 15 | ASSNHYQRGYIYEQY
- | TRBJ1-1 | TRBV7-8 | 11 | ASSLPTGTEAF
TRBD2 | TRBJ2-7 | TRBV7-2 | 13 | ASSPTGLAGHEQY
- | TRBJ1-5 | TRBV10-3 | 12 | AISDGSSNQPQH
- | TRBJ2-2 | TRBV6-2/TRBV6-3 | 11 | ASSKRSTGERF
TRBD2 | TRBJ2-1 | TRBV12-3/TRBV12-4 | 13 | ASSFGRGAADEQF
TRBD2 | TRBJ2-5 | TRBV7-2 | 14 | ASSLAGLAGQETQY
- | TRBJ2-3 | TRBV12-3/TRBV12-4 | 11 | ASTRTLGDTQY
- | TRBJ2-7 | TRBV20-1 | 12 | SARDLIGDYEQY
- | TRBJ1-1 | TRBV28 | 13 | ASRPDRLGIVQAF
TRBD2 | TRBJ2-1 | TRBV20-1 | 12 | SARVSGGADEQF
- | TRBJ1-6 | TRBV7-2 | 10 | ASSSGESPLH
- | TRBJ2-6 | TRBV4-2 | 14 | ASSQDWKDSINVLT
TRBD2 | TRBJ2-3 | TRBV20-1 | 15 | SASAGGGIPSTDTQY
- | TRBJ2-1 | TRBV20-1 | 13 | SATPGASSYNEQF
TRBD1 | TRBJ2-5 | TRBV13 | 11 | ASSPGQLKTQY
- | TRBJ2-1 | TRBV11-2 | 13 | ASSPGTRGNNEQF
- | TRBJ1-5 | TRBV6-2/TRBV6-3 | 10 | ASSYMNQPQH
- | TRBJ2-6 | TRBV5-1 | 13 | ASNPPSSGANVLT
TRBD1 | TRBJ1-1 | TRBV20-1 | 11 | SAGTGLNTEAF
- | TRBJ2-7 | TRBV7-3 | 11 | ASSLLGVGEQY
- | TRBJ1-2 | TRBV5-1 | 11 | ASSLTRDRGYT
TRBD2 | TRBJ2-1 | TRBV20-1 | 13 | SARPLAGAYNEQF
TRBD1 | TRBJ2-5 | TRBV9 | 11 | ASGQGIQETQY
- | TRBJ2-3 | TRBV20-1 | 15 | SARVPGLLRSTDTQY
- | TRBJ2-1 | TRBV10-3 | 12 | AIRSTDYYNEQF
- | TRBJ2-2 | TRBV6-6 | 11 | ASSYSATGELF
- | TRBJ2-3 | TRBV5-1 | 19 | ASSLRPFRVASAARGDTQY
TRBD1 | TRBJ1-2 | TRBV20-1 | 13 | SARGTHRGRDGYT
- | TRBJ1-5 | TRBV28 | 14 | ASSTLDLAGDQPQH
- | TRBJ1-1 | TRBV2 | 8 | ASTDGEAF
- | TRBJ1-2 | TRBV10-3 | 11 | AISREVDYGYT
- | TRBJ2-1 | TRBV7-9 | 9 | AGSRVHEQF